This passage covers 21 T cell receptor beta chains from one sample sequenced in a study of cytomegalovirus exposure and HLA in healthy donors. It was with 60 Vbeta and 13 Jbeta primers that the PCR ran. Libraries were prepared by immunoSEQ multiplex PCR; TCRdb keeps only in-frame clonotypes and omits some of them. The data contain about 140,000 clones, roughly three quarters of them seen just once; the ten biggest clones take up roughly 1.6%. The sample comprised PBMCs. Receptors were obtained from a woman between 40 and 50 years old in good health and CMV-seronegative.

This clone was seen more than once but under ten times. The CDR3 spells CASSYSDRVDGYTF. In DNA, the CDR3 is TGTGCCAGCAGTTACTCGGACAGGGTGGATGGCTACACCTTC. The chain has TRBV6-5 and TRBJ1-2; 8 nucleotides line up with TRBD1. Germline V CDR1 and CDR2: MNHEY, SVGAGI. This CDR3 region has 14 residues. With 0 bases clipped from V and 6 bases from J, the junction kept 3 bases outside the gene matches.

The rearrangement joins TRBV27 to TRBJ1-2; D is unclear. V dropped 5 bases and J dropped 4 bases, with 20 bases sitting between them. The CDR3 loop spans 16 amino acids. The germline V gene encodes CDR1 MNHEY and CDR2 SMNVEV (reference sequence). DNA for the CDR3: TGTGCCAGCAGTCCCCTCCACGAGGGCAGCTCCTATGGCTACACCTTC. Amino acids: CASSPLHEGSSYGYTF.

J is TRBJ2-4 and V is TRBV11-2, with TRBD2 identical over 8 bases. This CDR3 is built from 18 residues. Unmatched junction bases numbered 14, after V lost 5 bases and J lost 2 bases. Germline CDR1 and CDR2: SGHAT and FQNNGV. CDR3 protein: CASSPIETSAQTKNIQYF. As DNA, the CDR3 is TGTGCCAGCAGCCCGATAGAGACTAGCGCCCAAACCAAAAACATTCAGTACTTC.

The rearrangement joins TRBV5-6 to TRBJ1-5; possibly TRBD1 for D (6 bases). The CDR3 spans 15 residues. Germline CDR1 SGHDT, CDR2 YYEEEE. V gave up 0 bases and J gave up 6 bases, with 13 bases separating them. The CDR3 nucleotides read TGTGCCAGCAGCTTGGGGAGGGGGGGTGGTCAGCCCCAGCATTTT. It translates to CASSLGRGGGQPQHF. Full variable domain (missing parts from reference TRBV5-6 and TRBJ1-5): DAGVTQSPTHLIKTRGQQVTLRCSPKSGHDTVSWYQQALGQGPQFIFQYYEEEERQRGNFPDRFSGHQFPNYSSELNVNALLLGDSALYLCASSLGRGGGQPQHFGDGTRLSIL.

This sequence joins TRBV6-6 and TRBJ2-2; no reliable D call. V gave up 0 bases and J gave up 0 bases, with 8 bases separating them. Looked up from germline, CDR1 is MNHNY and CDR2 is SVGAGI (reference sequence). The CDR3 sequence is 16 residues long. DNA of the CDR3: TGTGCCAGCAGTTACTCGAGGTTCCCGAACACCGGGGAGCTGTTTTTT. Its translation: CASSYSRFPNTGELFF.

This clone has just one count. The chain joins TRBV5-1 to TRBJ1-2; a weak D match, TRBD1 (6 bases). The CDR3 spans 16 residues. Trimming stripped 0 bases from V and 0 bases from J, with 12 bases between. Germline V gene data show CDR1 as SGHRS and CDR2 as YFSETQ. The CDR3 DNA reads as TGCGCCAGCAGCTTGGGAGGGACAAGGACTAACTATGGCTACACCTTC. It encodes CASSLGGTRTNYGYTF.

V gene TRBV27 combines with J gene TRBJ1-2; D possibly corresponds to TRBD1 (5 bases). CDR3 length equals 13 residues. CDR1 is MNHEY, CDR2 SMNVEV, per germline (reference sequence). Trimming removed 2 bases from V and 7 bases from J, with 11 bases in between. The DNA for the CDR3 is TGTGCCAGCAGTTTAGGGCAGGGTTTTGGCTACACCTTC. Translating gives CASSLGQGFGYTF.

The V call is TRBV2, the J call TRBJ1-2, with 10 bases matching TRBD1. V shed 2 bases, J shed 3 bases, and the junction held 9 bases outside the gene matches. Germline V gene sequence: CDR1 SNHLY, CDR2 FYNNEI. The CDR3 covers 17 residues. The CDR3 DNA follows: TGTGCCAGCAGTGAATCGTGGGGGACAGGGGCGGACTATGGCTACACCTTC. Its protein product is CASSESWGTGADYGYTF.

The chain is built from TRBV2 and TRBJ2-7, with D possibly matching TRBD2 (5 bases). This CDR3 comprises 12 residues. Trimming took off 4 bases at V and 6 bases at J, with 10 bases between the two ends. The germline CDR1 and CDR2 sequences are SNHLY and FYNNEI. CDR3 sequence (DNA): TGTGCCAGCAGTGTGCGGGTCCTCGAGCAGTACTTC. As protein: CASSVRVLEQYF. Full variable domain (rest looked up from reference TRBV2 and TRBJ2-7): EPEVTQTPSHQVTQMGQEVILRCVPISNHLYFYWYRQILGQKVEFLVSFYNNEISEKSEIFDDQFSVERPDGSNFTLKIRSTKLEDSAMYFCASSVRVLEQYFGPGTRLTVT.

This clone has just one count. The V and J genes are TRBV7-6 and TRBJ2-7, with D possibly being TRBD1 (6 bases). Per germline, CDR1 SGHVS and CDR2 FNYEAQ. This CDR3 spans 13 amino acids. The V and J ends lost 1 base and 7 bases respectively, with 11 bases between them. Here the CDR3 reads CASSLGVRGEQYF. In DNA form, the CDR3 reads TGTGCCAGCAGCTTAGGGGTGAGGGGGGAGCAGTACTTC.

The sample holds a few counts of this clone. The V call is TRBV2, the J call TRBJ2-5; a weak D match, TRBD1 (6 bases). The germline CDR1 and CDR2 sequences are SNHLY and FYNNEI. The CDR3 contains 14 residues. V was trimmed by 7 bases and J by 1 base, leaving 13 bases between them. The CDR3 sequence is CASTLGGPQETQYF. The CDR3 region has the DNA TGTGCCAGCACCCTAGGGGGACCCCAAGAGACCCAGTACTTC.

The chain links TRBV29-1 to TRBJ2-5, with 12 bases fitting TRBD2. The CDR3 loop spans 14 amino acids. Germline loops: CDR1 SQVTM, CDR2 ANQGSEA. J was trimmed by 3 bases and V by 1 base; bases with no gene match: 0. Written as DNA, the CDR3 is TGCAGCGTTGAAGGACTAGCGGGGGAAGAGACCCAGTACTTC. Its translation is CSVEGLAGEETQYF.

This sequence joins TRBV7-8 and TRBJ1-2; 7 bases line up with TRBD1. The CDR3 is made up of 14 amino acids. After removal of 5 bases from V and 6 bases from J, the junction contained 9 bases not matched to a gene. The germline gives CDR1 SGHVS, CDR2 FQNEAQ. CDR3 sequence: CASSPRQGYNGYTF. CDR3 bases: TGTGCCAGCAGCCCCCGACAGGGTTACAATGGCTACACCTTC.

The chain employs TRBV19 and TRBJ2-2; tentative D call: TRBD2 (5 bases). Germline assignment: CDR1 LNHDA and CDR2 SQIVND (reference sequence). Trimming took 5 bases from V and 5 from J, leaving 12 bases between them. This CDR3 has 14 amino acids. The CDR3 sequence: CASSLYGETGELFF. The DNA for the CDR3 is TGTGCCAGTAGTCTTTACGGGGAAACCGGGGAGCTGTTTTTT.

The rearrangement links TRBV6-5 to TRBJ1-6, with 7 bases matching TRBD1. The V and J ends lost 1 base and 5 bases, in that order; junction bases with no gene match: 2. Germline values: CDR1 MNHEY, CDR2 SVGAGI. The CDR3 has 15 amino acids. CDR3 sequence reads: CASSYFQGDNSPLHF. Written as DNA, the CDR3 is TGTGCCAGCAGTTACTTTCAGGGGGATAATTCACCCCTCCACTTT.

V and J are TRBV4-1 and TRBJ2-7, with D possibly being TRBD1 (6 bases). CDR1 and CDR2 from the germline V gene are MGHRA and YSYEKL. This CDR3 has 17 residues. The V end lost 3 bases, the J end lost 6 bases, and 24 bases lay between the germline ends. The CDR3 DNA reads TGCGCCAGCAGCCACAAATCCCTCGGGACAAGGGCGGGCGAGCAGTACTTC. Protein: CASSHKSLGTRAGEQYF.

The table lists this clone with a few counts. The CDR3 region is CASSYSTDRGKFF. The DNA of the CDR3 is TGTGCCAGCAGCTACTCTACAGACAGGGGGAAGTTCTTC. This chain connects TRBV11-2 to TRBJ2-1; the match to TRBD1 covers 9 bases. This CDR3 is built from 13 residues. The V segment lost 4 bases and the J segment 14 bases; nucleotides outside the gene matches: 9. Germline CDR1 is SGHAT and CDR2 is FQNNGV.

The CDR3 here is CASSLGLALYNEQFF. The DNA for the CDR3 is TGTGCCAGCAGCTTAGGGCTAGCGCTTTACAATGAGCAGTTCTTC. The chain links TRBV13 to TRBJ2-1; a possible D gene is TRBD2 (6 bases). V was pared by 0 bases and J by 4 bases, with 10 bases between. The CDR3 spans 15 residues. The V gene's germline CDR1 is PRHDT and CDR2 FYEKMQ (reference sequence).

This clone was counted between two and nine times. The gene calls are TRBV28 and TRBJ1-1; a weak D match, TRBD1 (6 bases). V shed 3 bases and J shed 1 base, with 15 bases lying between them. CDR3 length: 16 residues. Germline V gene lookup returns CDR1 MDHEN and CDR2 SYDVKM. The DNA for the CDR3 is TGTGCCAGCAGTTTGCCCTACAGGGCTGGGAACACTGAAGCTTTCTTT. Its translation is CASSLPYRAGNTEAFF.

In its sample, this clone was seen a few times. The chain is built from TRBV7-2 and TRBJ1-1; D call uncertain. This CDR3 has 12 amino acids. The V gene lost 6 bases and the J gene lost 4 bases, with 9 bases spanning the gap. Germline V gene sequence: CDR1 SGHTA, CDR2 FQGNSA. Here the CDR3 reads CASRPQVTEAFF. CDR3 in DNA: TGTGCCAGCAGGCCTCAGGTCACTGAAGCTTTCTTT.

Only a few counts were recorded for this clone. The chain couples TRBV19 to TRBJ1-1; TRBD1 might be the D (5 bases). Per germline, CDR1 LNHDA and CDR2 SQIVND (reference sequence). V was trimmed by 5 bases and J by 5 bases, leaving 12 bases between them. This CDR3 has 13 residues. The CDR3 here is CASSDQGRTEAFF. The DNA of the CDR3 is TGTGCCAGTAGTGACCAGGGAAGAACTGAAGCTTTCTTT. Complete variable domain (other parts from reference TRBV19 and TRBJ1-1): DGGITQSPKYLFRKEGQNVTLSCEQNLNHDAMYWYRQDPGQGLRLIYYSQIVNDFQKGDIAEGYSVSREKKESFPLTVTSAQKNPTAFYLCASSDQGRTEAFFGQGTRLTVV.